This TCR beta chain was observed in a study of monozygotic twins with inflammatory bowel disease. The study's findings and limits: Against healthy co-twins, IBD patients had lower TCRbeta diversity (measured by inverse Simpson).

In the case of this clonotype: The antigen is unknown.

Germline V gives CDR1 LGHNA, CDR2 YSLEER. The CDR3 is made up of 15 amino acids. A template switching step added UMIs, each with a 6-nucleotide sample barcode. From the 5' RACE reads, TCRdb lists one entry per CDR3 protein and no DNA. Its listing shows about 210,000 distinct CDR3 sequences. This receptor was identified in a human donor with ulcerative colitis or Crohn's disease, or a healthy co-twin of an affected twin (not recorded which). The sample consisted of blood. The gene calls are TRBV4-3 and TRBJ2-1; no DNA is available, so the TRBD1 call from TCRdb remains unchecked. CDR3 protein: CASSQWTGLKNEQFF.